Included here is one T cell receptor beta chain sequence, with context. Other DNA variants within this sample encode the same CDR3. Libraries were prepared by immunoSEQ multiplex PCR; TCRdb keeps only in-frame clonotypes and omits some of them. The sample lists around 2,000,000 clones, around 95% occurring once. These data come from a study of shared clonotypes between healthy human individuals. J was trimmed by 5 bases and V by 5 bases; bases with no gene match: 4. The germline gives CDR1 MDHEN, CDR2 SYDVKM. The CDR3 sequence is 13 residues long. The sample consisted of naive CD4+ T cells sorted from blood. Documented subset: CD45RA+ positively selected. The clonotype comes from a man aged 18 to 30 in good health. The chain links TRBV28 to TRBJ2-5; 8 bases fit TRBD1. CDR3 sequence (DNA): TGTGCCAGCAGTCCCAGGGGGCAGGAGACCCAGTACTTC. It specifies CASSPRGQETQYF.